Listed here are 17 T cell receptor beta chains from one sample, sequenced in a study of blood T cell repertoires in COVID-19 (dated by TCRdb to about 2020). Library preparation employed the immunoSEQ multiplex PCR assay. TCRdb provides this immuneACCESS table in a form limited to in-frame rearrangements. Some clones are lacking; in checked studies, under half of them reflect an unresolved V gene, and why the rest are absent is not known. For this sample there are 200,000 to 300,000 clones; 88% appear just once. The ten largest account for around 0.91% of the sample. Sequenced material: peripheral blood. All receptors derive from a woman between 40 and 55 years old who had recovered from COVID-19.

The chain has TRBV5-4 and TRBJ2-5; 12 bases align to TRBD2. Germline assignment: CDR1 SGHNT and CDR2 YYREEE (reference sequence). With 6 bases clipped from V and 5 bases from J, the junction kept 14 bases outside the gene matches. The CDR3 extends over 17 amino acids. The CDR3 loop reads CASKPGLAGGIGETQYF. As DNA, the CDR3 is TGTGCCAGCAAACCAGGTCTAGCGGGAGGGATTGGGGAGACCCAGTACTTC. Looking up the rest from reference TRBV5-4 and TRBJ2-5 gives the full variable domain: ETGVTQSPTHLIKTRGQQVTLRCSSQSGHNTVSWYQQALGQGPQFIFQYYREEENGRGNFPPRFSGLQFPNYSSELNVNALELDDSALYLCASKPGLAGGIGETQYFGPGTRLLVL.

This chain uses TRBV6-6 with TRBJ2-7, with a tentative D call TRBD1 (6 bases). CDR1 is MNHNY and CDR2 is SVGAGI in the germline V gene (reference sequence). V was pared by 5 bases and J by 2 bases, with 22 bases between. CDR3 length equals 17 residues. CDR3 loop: CASSRPGPRQAAYEQYF. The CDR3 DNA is TGTGCCAGCAGTCGCCCGGGGCCGCGACAGGCGGCCTACGAGCAGTACTTC.

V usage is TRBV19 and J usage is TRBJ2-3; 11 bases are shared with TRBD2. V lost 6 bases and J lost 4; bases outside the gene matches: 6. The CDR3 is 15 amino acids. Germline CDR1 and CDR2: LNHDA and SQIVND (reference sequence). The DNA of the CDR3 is TGTGCCAGTAGCCTTAGCGGGAGGGCGGCAGATACGCAGTATTTT. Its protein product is CASSLSGRAADTQYF.

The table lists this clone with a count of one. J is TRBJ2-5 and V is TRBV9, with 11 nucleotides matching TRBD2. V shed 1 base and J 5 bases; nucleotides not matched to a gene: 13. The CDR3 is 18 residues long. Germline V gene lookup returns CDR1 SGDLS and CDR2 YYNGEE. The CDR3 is CASSVRGLAGGSGETQYF. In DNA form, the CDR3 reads TGTGCCAGCAGCGTAAGGGGGCTAGCGGGAGGTTCGGGGGAGACCCAGTACTTC. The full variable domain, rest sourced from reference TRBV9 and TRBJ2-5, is DSGVTQTPKHLITATGQRVTLRCSPRSGDLSVYWYQQSLDQGLQFLIQYYNGEERAKGNILERFSAQQFPDLHSELNLSSLELGDSALYFCASSVRGLAGGSGETQYFGPGTRLLVL.

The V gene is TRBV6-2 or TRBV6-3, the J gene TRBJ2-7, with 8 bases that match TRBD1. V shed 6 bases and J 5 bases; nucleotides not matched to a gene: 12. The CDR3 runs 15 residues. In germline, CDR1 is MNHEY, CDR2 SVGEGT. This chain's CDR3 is CASSHGTGPPHEQYV. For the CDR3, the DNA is TGTGCCAGCAGCCACGGGACAGGACCCCCCCACGAGCAGTACGTC.

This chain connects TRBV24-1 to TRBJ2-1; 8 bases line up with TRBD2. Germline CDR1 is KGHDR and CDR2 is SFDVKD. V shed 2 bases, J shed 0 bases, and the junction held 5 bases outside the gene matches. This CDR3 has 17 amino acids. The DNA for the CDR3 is TGTGCCACCAGTGATTCGGTTAGCGGGAACTCCTACAATGAGCAGTTCTTC. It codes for CATSDSVSGNSYNEQFF.

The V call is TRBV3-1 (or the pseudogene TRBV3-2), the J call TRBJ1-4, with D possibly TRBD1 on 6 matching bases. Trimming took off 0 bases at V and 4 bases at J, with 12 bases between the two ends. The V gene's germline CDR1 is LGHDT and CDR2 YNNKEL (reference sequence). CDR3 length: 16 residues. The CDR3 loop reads CASSQDRGAFNEKLFF. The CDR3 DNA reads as TGTGCCAGCAGCCAAGATCGGGGGGCCTTTAATGAAAAACTGTTTTTT.

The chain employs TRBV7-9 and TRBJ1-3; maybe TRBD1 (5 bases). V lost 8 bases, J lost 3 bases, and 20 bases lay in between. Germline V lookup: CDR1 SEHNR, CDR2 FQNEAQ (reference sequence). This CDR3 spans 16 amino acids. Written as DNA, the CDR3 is TGTGCCAGCCGCGGATGGGGCAGGATTGATGGAAACACCATATATTTT. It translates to CASRGWGRIDGNTIYF.

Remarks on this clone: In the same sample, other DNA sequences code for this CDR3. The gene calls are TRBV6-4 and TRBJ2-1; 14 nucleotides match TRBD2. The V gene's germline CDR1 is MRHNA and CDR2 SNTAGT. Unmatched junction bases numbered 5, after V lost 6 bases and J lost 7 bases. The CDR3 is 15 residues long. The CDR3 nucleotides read TGTGCCAGCAGCGCTGGGACTAGCGGGAGTAATGAGCAGTTCTTC. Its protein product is CASSAGTSGSNEQFF.

CDR3 DNA sequence: TGTGCCTGGGGCGGGGGGGTCAATGAGCAGTTCTTC. Encoded protein: CAWGGGVNEQFF. V usage is TRBV30 and J usage is TRBJ2-1, with 9 positions matching TRBD2. The CDR3 is 12 amino acids. The germline V gene has CDR1 GTSNPN and CDR2 SVGIG (reference sequence). J gave up 6 bases and V 5 bases, and 2 bases lay outside the gene matches.

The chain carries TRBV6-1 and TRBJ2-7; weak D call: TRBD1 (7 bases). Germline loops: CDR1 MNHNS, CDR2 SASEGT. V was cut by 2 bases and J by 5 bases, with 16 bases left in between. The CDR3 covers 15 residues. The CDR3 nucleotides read TGTGCCAGCAGTGAAAAAGACAGGGACTTTGACGAGCAGTACTTC. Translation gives CASSEKDRDFDEQYF.

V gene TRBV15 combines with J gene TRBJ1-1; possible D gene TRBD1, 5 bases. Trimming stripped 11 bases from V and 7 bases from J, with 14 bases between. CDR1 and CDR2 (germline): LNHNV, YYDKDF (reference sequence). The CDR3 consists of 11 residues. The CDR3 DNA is TGTGCCGCCGGGGGAGGGTATGAAGCTTTCTTT. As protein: CAAGGGYEAFF.

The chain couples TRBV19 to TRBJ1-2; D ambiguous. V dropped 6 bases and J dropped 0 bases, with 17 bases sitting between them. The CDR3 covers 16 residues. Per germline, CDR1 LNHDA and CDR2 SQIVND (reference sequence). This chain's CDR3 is CASSQRGKDSNYGYTF. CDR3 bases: TGTGCCAGTAGCCAACGGGGAAAGGACTCTAACTATGGCTACACCTTC. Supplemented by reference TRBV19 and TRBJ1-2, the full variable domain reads DGGITQSPKYLFRKEGQNVTLSCEQNLNHDAMYWYRQDPGQGLRLIYYSQIVNDFQKGDIAEGYSVSREKKESFPLTVTSAQKNPTAFYLCASSQRGKDSNYGYTFGSGTRLTVV.

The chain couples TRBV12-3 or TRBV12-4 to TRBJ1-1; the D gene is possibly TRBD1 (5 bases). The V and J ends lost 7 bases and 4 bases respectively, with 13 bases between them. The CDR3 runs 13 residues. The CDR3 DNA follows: TGTGCCAGCAACCACGGGAGGGGCACTGAAGCTTTCTTT. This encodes CASNHGRGTEAFF.

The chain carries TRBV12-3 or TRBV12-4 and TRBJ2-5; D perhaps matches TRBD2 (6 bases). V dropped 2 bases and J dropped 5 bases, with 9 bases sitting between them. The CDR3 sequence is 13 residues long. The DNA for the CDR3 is TGTGCCAGCAGTTTATCGGGGGTGGAGACCCAGTACTTC. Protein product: CASSLSGVETQYF.

The CDR3 protein is CASSPKASTGGETQYF. CDR3 coding DNA: TGTGCCAGCAGCCCCAAAGCGTCTACAGGAGGGGAGACCCAGTACTTC. The chain joins TRBV7-3 to TRBJ2-5, with D maybe TRBD2 (6 bases). Trimming left V 5 bases short and J 5 bases short, with 21 bases between. Germline-derived CDR1 and CDR2 are SGHTA and FQGTGA. The CDR3 is made up of 16 amino acids.

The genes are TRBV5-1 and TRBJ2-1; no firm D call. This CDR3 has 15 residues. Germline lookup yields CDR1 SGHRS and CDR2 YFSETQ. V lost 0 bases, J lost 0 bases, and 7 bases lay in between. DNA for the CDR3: TGCGCCAGCAGCTTGGACGCCAGCTCCTACAATGAGCAGTTCTTC. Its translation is CASSLDASSYNEQFF.